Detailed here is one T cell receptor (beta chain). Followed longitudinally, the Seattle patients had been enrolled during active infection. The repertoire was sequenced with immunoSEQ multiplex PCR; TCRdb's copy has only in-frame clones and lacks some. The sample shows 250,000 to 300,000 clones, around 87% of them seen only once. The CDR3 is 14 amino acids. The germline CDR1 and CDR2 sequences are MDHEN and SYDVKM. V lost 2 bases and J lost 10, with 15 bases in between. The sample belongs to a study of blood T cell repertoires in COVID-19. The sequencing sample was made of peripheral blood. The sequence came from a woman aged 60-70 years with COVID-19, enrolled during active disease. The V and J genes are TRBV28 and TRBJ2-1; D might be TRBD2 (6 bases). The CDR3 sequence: CASSLGGLSGEQFF. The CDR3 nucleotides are TGTGCCAGCAGTTTAGGTGGACTCAGCGGGGAGCAGTTCTTC.